This entry lists 16 T cell receptor beta chains sequenced from one sample in a study of shared clonotypes between healthy human individuals (dated by TCRdb to the early 2020s). Library preparation employed the immunoSEQ multiplex PCR assay. This immuneACCESS table, as held by TCRdb, lists in-frame sequences with V and J called but not all clones. Of the missing ones, under half trace to an unresolved V gene in checked studies; the others have no known cause. This sample is represented by 950,000 to 1,100,000 clones; about 76% of them were singletons. Jointly, the top ten make up roughly 1.4% of the sample. Sequencing was done on a sample of memory CD4+ T cells sorted from blood. Taken with the paper, the label for cell subset or site translates to: CD45RA-negative fraction. Every receptor here comes from a man aged 18 to 29 in good health.

This rearrangement joins TRBV10-3 to TRBJ1-2; 8 positions agree with TRBD1. From germline, CDR1 is ENHRY and CDR2 SYGVKD. Trimming at V came to 4 bases and at J to 4 bases, leaving 5 bases not matched to a gene. The CDR3 has 14 residues. CDR3 DNA sequence: TGTGCCATCAGTGTGGACAGGGAGGGCTATGGCTACACCTTC. Protein: CAISVDREGYGYTF.

This rearrangement joins TRBV6-6 to TRBJ2-1; D not resolved. Trimming shortened V by 0 bases and J by 10 bases, and 7 bases separated the two germline ends. This CDR3 is built from 12 residues. CDR1 MNHNY and CDR2 SVGAGI come from the germline V gene (reference sequence). CDR3 DNA sequence: TGTGCCAGCAGTTACTCGCGTGACGAGCAGTTCTTC. This codes for CASSYSRDEQFF.

V and J are TRBV6-1 and TRBJ2-7; D might be TRBD1 or TRBD2, each matching 5 bases. This CDR3 region has 13 residues. From germline, CDR1 is MNHNS and CDR2 SASEGT. V was clipped by 5 bases and J by 6 bases, with 14 bases between them. The CDR3 sequence: CASSRDPESEQYF. In DNA form, the CDR3 reads TGTGCCAGCAGTCGGGACCCAGAAAGCGAGCAGTACTTC.

The chain couples TRBV7-8 to TRBJ2-2; 10 bases map to TRBD2. Germline V gene lookup returns CDR1 SGHVS and CDR2 FQNEAQ. The CDR3 extends over 18 amino acids. With V trimmed by 3 bases and J by 0 bases, 7 bases remained unmatched. CDR3 DNA: TGTGCCAGCAGCTTGCTAGCGGGAGTGGCGGCGAACACCGGGGAGCTGTTTTTT. It specifies CASSLLAGVAANTGELFF.

The V gene is TRBV28, the J gene TRBJ1-5; D perhaps matches TRBD1 (5 bases). Per the germline V gene, CDR1 is MDHEN and CDR2 is SYDVKM. Trimming removed 4 bases from V and 7 bases from J, with 14 bases in between. This CDR3 has 14 amino acids. This chain's CDR3 is CASSSFGGDQPQHF. As DNA, the CDR3 is TGTGCCAGCAGTTCCTTTGGAGGGGACCAGCCCCAGCATTTT.

CDR3 sequence reads: CASSFTPGNEQFF. The CDR3 DNA reads as TGTGCCAGCAGCTTCACCCCCGGGAATGAGCAGTTCTTC. The chain is built from TRBV7-9 and TRBJ2-1; D unresolved. V gave up 3 bases and J gave up 7 bases, with 10 bases separating them. This CDR3 is 13 amino acids long. Germline V gene lookup returns CDR1 SEHNR and CDR2 FQNEAQ (reference sequence).

The chain combines TRBV6-1 with TRBJ1-6; the D is unclear. CDR3 length: 13 amino acids. Germline V gene lookup returns CDR1 MNHNS and CDR2 SASEGT. V was clipped by 3 bases and J by 9 bases, with 9 bases between them. In nucleotides, the CDR3 is TGTGCCAGCAGTGAGAGAGAGGGTTCACCCCTCCACTTT. Translated: CASSEREGSPLHF.

J is TRBJ1-2 and V is TRBV2; D not resolved. Germline CDR1 is SNHLY and CDR2 is FYNNEI. Trimming left V 2 bases short and J 3 bases short, with 7 bases between. The CDR3 is 13 amino acids. This CDR3 is CASSERMHYGYTF. In DNA, the CDR3 is TGTGCCAGCAGTGAACGCATGCACTATGGCTACACCTTC.

The chain employs TRBV9 and TRBJ1-2; a weak D match, TRBD1 (6 bases). The germline V gene encodes CDR1 SGDLS and CDR2 YYNGEE. This CDR3 is built from 16 residues. V dropped 4 bases and J dropped 5 bases, with 21 bases sitting between them. CDR3 bases: TGTGCCAGCAGCTCACGGACAGACTCGCAGGATTATGGCTACACCTTC. It is translated as CASSSRTDSQDYGYTF.

V usage is TRBV7-9 and J usage is TRBJ2-3, with D tentatively TRBD1 (5 bases). This CDR3 has 15 amino acids. Germline values: CDR1 SEHNR, CDR2 FQNEAQ (reference sequence). Trimming pared 3 bases from V and 5 bases from J, leaving 15 bases between. CDR3 loop: CASSLTRTLGDTQYF. The CDR3 DNA reads TGTGCCAGCAGCTTGACGAGGACATTGGGAGATACGCAGTATTTT.

This clone has just one count. V and J are TRBV7-9 and TRBJ2-1; D is uncertain. The germline V and J ends were trimmed by 8 bases and 6 bases, with 8 bases remaining between them. This CDR3 has 11 amino acids. From germline, CDR1 is SEHNR and CDR2 FQNEAQ (reference sequence). The CDR3 spells CASGILNEQFF. The CDR3, as DNA: TGTGCCAGCGGGATTCTCAATGAGCAGTTCTTC.

The J gene is TRBJ1-1, the V gene TRBV7-8; D is perhaps TRBD1 (5 bases). The V gene lost 1 base and the J gene lost 1 base, with 7 bases spanning the gap. The CDR3 consists of 14 residues. Germline assignment: CDR1 SGHVS and CDR2 FQNEAQ. The CDR3 spells CASSLGQKNTEAFF. The CDR3, as DNA: TGTGCCAGCAGCTTAGGACAGAAGAACACTGAAGCTTTCTTT.

This clone has a count of ten or more. The chain uses TRBV28 and TRBJ1-6, with D hard to call. The CDR3 spans 14 residues. The germline V gene encodes CDR1 MDHEN and CDR2 SYDVKM. V was pared by 7 bases and J by 6 bases, with 13 bases between. The CDR3 sequence is CASNERLGNSPLHF. The CDR3 nucleotides are TGTGCCAGCAATGAGCGGCTGGGTAATTCACCCCTCCACTTT.

This chain connects TRBV15 to TRBJ1-6, with D possibly TRBD1 on 5 matching bases. Germline V gene lookup returns CDR1 LNHNV and CDR2 YYDKDF (reference sequence). The CDR3 totals 13 residues. The V end lost 7 bases, the J end lost 4 bases, and 8 bases lay between the germline ends. The CDR3 region is CATTRQYNSPLHF. CDR3 nucleotide sequence: TGTGCCACCACCCGACAGTATAATTCACCCCTCCACTTT.

This clone has at least ten counts. The V gene is TRBV9, the J gene TRBJ2-7, with 7 bases matching TRBD1. Trimming cost V 3 bases and J 5 bases; bases outside gene matches: 8. Germline CDR1 is SGDLS and CDR2 is YYNGEE. The CDR3 loop spans 14 amino acids. DNA of the CDR3: TGTGCCAGCAGCGCGACAGGGTTTTCTGACGAGCAGTACTTC. Its protein product is CASSATGFSDEQYF. Full variable domain (outside the CDR3, taken from reference TRBV9 and TRBJ2-7): DSGVTQTPKHLITATGQRVTLRCSPRSGDLSVYWYQQSLDQGLQFLIQYYNGEERAKGNILERFSAQQFPDLHSELNLSSLELGDSALYFCASSATGFSDEQYFGPGTRLTVT.

This chain connects TRBV4-1 to TRBJ2-7; TRBD2 agrees at 8 bases. V trimming: 4 bases; J trimming: 0 bases; junction bases outside the gene matches: 8. This CDR3 is 16 amino acids long. Per the germline V gene, CDR1 is MGHRA and CDR2 is YSYEKL. The CDR3 region has the DNA TGCGCCAGCAGCCGGAGCGGCGGGGGGACCTCCTACGAGCAGTACTTC. Translation gives CASSRSGGGTSYEQYF.